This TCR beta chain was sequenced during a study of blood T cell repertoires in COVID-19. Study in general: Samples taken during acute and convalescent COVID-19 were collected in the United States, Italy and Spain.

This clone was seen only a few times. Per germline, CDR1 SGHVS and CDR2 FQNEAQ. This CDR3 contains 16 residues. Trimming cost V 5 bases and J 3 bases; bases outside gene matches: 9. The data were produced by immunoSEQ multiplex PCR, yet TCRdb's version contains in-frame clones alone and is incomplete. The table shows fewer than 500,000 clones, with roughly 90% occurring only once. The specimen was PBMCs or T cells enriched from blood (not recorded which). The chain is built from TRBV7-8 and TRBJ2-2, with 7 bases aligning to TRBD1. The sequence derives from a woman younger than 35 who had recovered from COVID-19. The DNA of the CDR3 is TGTGCCAGCAGCCCCGACAGGGCGCCCGACACCGGGGAGCTGTTTTTT. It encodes CASSPDRAPDTGELFF.